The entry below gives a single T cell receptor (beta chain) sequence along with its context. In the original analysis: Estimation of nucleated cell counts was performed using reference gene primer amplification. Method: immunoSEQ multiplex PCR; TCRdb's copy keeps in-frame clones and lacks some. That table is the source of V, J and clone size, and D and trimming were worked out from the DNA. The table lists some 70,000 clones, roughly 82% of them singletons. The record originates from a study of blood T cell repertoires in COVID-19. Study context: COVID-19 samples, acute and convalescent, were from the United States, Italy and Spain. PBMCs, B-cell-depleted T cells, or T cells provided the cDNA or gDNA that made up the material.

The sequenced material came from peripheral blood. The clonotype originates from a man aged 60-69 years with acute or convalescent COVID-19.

CDR3 bases: TGTGCCAGCAGCTTACGGGTCTACAATGAGCAGTTCTTC. This gives the protein CASSLRVYNEQFF. V usage is TRBV11-2 and J usage is TRBJ2-1; D is unclear. Germline V CDR1 and CDR2: SGHAT, FQNNGV. Trimming took off 2 bases at V and 3 bases at J, with 5 bases between the two ends. This CDR3 has 13 residues.